Below, 12 T cell receptor beta chains from the same sample are listed, as sequenced in a study of a mutant IDH1 vaccine in newly diagnosed glioma. Antigens for these TCRs are unknown. Time point in this sample: week 5, during vaccination. Every vaccine dose comprised 300 ug of mutant IDH1 20-mer peptide plus topical imiquimod. Sequenced by immunoSEQ multiplex PCR; TCRdb stores in-frame clones only, minus some. The table records about 27,000 clones, 77% of them present only once. The input for sequencing was PBMCs, taken from a glioma patient whose treatment included an IDH1 peptide vaccine. Receptors were obtained from a man between 35 and 55 years old with glioma.

This clone was found once. The chain is built from TRBV6-4 and TRBJ2-3; the D gene is possibly TRBD2 (6 bases). The ends were cut back, 3 bases at V and 4 bases at J, with 14 bases in the middle. Germline V gene lookup returns CDR1 MRHNA and CDR2 SNTAGT. This CDR3 has 15 residues. The CDR3 sequence is CASSDAPGGADTQYF. CDR3 bases: TGTGCCAGCAGTGATGCCCCCGGAGGGGCAGATACGCAGTATTTT.

The gene calls are TRBV7-6 and TRBJ2-2; D tentatively reads TRBD1 or TRBD2 (5 bases each). Germline V lookup: CDR1 SGHVS, CDR2 FNYEAQ. Between the trimmed V and J ends, which lost 3 bases and 0 bases, there was a span of 8 bases. This CDR3 has 15 residues. DNA for the CDR3: TGTGCCAGCAGCTTGGGACGGTCGAACACCGGGGAGCTGTTTTTT. Translation gives CASSLGRSNTGELFF.

On this clone: The junction and the germline gene differ at one end; a read error may be behind it. V usage is TRBV27 and J usage is TRBJ2-2, with 9 bases lining up with TRBD1. The CDR3 is 17 amino acids. Germline V lookup: CDR1 MNHEY, CDR2 SMNVEV (reference sequence). The CDR3 DNA reads TGTACCAGCAGTTTAGACAGGGGGTCCGTGAGCACCGGGGAGCTGTTTTTT. This codes for CTSSLDRGSVSTGELFF.

The V and J genes are TRBV18 and TRBJ1-1; D might be TRBD1 (5 bases). The V end lost 4 bases, the J end lost 3 bases, and 12 bases lay between the germline ends. This CDR3 is 14 amino acids long. CDR1 and CDR2 (germline): KGHSH, LQKENI. CDR3 DNA: TGTGCCAGCTCACTGGGTTCGGGGGACACTGAAGCTTTCTTT. It is translated as CASSLGSGDTEAFF.

V and J are TRBV19 and TRBJ2-2, with TRBD2 matching 12 bases. The CDR3 runs to 17 residues. Germline V CDR1 and CDR2: LNHDA, SQIVND (reference sequence). V was pared by 4 bases and J by 1 base, with 4 bases of the junction left unmatched. CDR3 protein: CASSSGGLAGNTGELFF. The CDR3 nucleotides are TGTGCCAGTAGTAGCGGGGGACTAGCGGGGAACACCGGGGAGCTGTTTTTT. Looking up the rest from reference TRBV19 and TRBJ2-2 gives the full variable domain: DGGITQSPKYLFRKEGQNVTLSCEQNLNHDAMYWYRQDPGQGLRLIYYSQIVNDFQKGDIAEGYSVSREKKESFPLTVTSAQKNPTAFYLCASSSGGLAGNTGELFFGEGSRLTVL.

V usage is TRBV11-2 and J usage is TRBJ2-2, with TRBD1 matching over 7 bases. Germline CDR1 is SGHAT and CDR2 is FQNNGV. After removal of 8 bases from V and 3 bases from J, the junction contained 3 bases not matched to a gene. CDR3 size: 13 residues. CDR3 region: CASRQGYTGELFF. As DNA, the CDR3 is TGTGCCAGCCGACAGGGATACACCGGGGAGCTGTTTTTT.

The V and J genes are TRBV7-5 and TRBJ1-1. TRBV7-5 is classified as a pseudogene. The CDR3 is 17 amino acids. The CDR3 protein is CVRSLKGSPGSYTEAFF. As DNA, the CDR3 is TGTGTCAGAAGCTTAAAAGGTTCCCCGGGGAGCTACACTGAAGCTTTCTTT.

The V call is TRBV7-6, the J call TRBJ2-3; the D is unclear. Deletions cut 5 bases from V and 5 bases from J, with 8 bases between. CDR3 length: 12 amino acids. Germline V gene sequence: CDR1 SGHVS, CDR2 FNYEAQ. CDR3 bases: TGTGCCAGCAGCCAGTCTGGAGATACGCAGTATTTT. Its translation is CASSQSGDTQYF. The complete variable domain, with remaining parts taken from reference TRBV7-6 and TRBJ2-3, reads GAGVSQSPRYKVTKRGQDVALRCDPISGHVSLYWYRQALGQGPEFLTYFNYEAQQDKSGLPNDRFSAERPEGSISTLTIQRTEQRDSAMYRCASSQSGDTQYFGPGTRLTVL.

The chain recombines TRBV7-9 with TRBJ2-1; tentatively, D is TRBD1 (6 bases). The length of the CDR3 is 15 residues. Trimming shortened V by 1 base and J by 6 bases, and 13 bases separated the two germline ends. Germline V CDR1 and CDR2: SEHNR, FQNEAQ (reference sequence). CDR3 nucleotide sequence: TGTGCCAGCAGCTTAGGAGGACAGCTTATCAATGAGCAGTTCTTC. It translates to CASSLGGQLINEQFF. Full variable domain (rest looked up from reference TRBV7-9 and TRBJ2-1): DTGVSQNPRHKITKRGQNVTFRCDPISEHNRLYWYRQTLGQGPEFLTYFQNEAQLEKSRLLSDRFSAERPKGSFSTLEIQRTEQGDSAMYLCASSLGGQLINEQFFGPGTRLTVL.

The chain is built from TRBV25-1 and TRBJ1-1; 11 nucleotides match TRBD1. Trimming removed 10 bases from V and 4 bases from J; junction bases left unmatched: 8. This CDR3 region has 14 residues. Germline lookup yields CDR1 MGHDK and CDR2 SYGVNS. The CDR3 coding sequence is TGTGCCACCTCAGGACAGGGGGCTCTCACTGAAGCTTTCTTT. Protein: CATSGQGALTEAFF. The full variable domain, completed using reference TRBV25-1 and TRBJ1-1, is EADIYQTPRYLVIGTGKKITLECSQTMGHDKMYWYQQDPGMELHLIHYSYGVNSTEKGDLSSESTVSRIRTEHFPLTLESARPSHTSQYLCATSGQGALTEAFFGQGTRLTVV.

The V call is TRBV5-5, the J call TRBJ1-3, with D unresolved. Trimming took 4 bases from V and 9 from J, leaving 17 bases between them. Germline V gene data show CDR1 as SGHKS and CDR2 as YYEKEE (reference sequence). The CDR3 extends over 14 amino acids. The CDR3 is CASSPEPRRPTIYF. The CDR3 nucleotides are TGTGCCAGCAGCCCGGAACCCAGACGCCCCACCATATATTTT.

This chain uses TRBV5-6 with TRBJ2-1; D is possibly TRBD2 (6 bases). The CDR3 has 16 residues. Trimming took off 1 base at V and 2 bases at J, with 13 bases between the two ends. The V gene's germline CDR1 is SGHDT and CDR2 YYEEEE. The CDR3 is CASSLSRGVTYNEQFF. CDR3 in DNA: TGTGCCAGCAGCTTGTCGCGGGGTGTCACCTACAATGAGCAGTTCTTC.